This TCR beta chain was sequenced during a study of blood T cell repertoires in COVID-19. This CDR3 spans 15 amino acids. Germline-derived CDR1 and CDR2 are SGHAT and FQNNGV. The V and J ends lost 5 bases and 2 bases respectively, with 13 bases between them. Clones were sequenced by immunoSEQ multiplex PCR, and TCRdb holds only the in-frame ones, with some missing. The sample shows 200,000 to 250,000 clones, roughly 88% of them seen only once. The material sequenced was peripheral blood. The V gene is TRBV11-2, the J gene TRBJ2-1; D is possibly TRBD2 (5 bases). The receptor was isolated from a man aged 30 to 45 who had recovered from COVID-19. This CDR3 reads CASSPLEVPYNEQFF. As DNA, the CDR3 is TGTGCCAGCAGCCCACTAGAGGTTCCCTACAATGAGCAGTTCTTC.